This passage covers 2 T cell receptor beta chains from one sample sequenced in a study of memory CD4+ T cells and cytomegalovirus serostatus. The method was immunoSEQ multiplex PCR; TCRdb's version includes in-frame clones alone and lacks a portion of them. The table shows about 42,000 clones, with approximately 80% occurring only once. The sort gate was single viable CD3+CD4+CD8-CD45RO+ cells for memory CD4+ T cells. The sample taken for sequencing was memory CD4+ T cells from blood. These receptors were obtained from an adult in good health and CMV-seronegative.

The chain has TRBV2 and TRBJ1-4; TRBD1 matches 7 bases. This CDR3 region has 15 residues. CDR1 and CDR2 from the germline V gene are SNHLY and FYNNEI. Trimming took 7 bases from V and 3 from J; bases not matched to a gene: 8. In nucleotides, the CDR3 is TGTGCCAGCACCCAAGGGGGCTCGGCTAATGAAAAACTGTTTTTT. This gives the protein CASTQGGSANEKLFF.

The genes are TRBV5-1 and TRBJ1-4, with D possibly TRBD1 on 5 matching bases. The CDR3 loop spans 14 amino acids. The germline V gene encodes CDR1 SGHRS and CDR2 YFSETQ. Trimming removed 3 bases from V and 6 bases from J, with 12 bases in between. The CDR3 DNA is TGCGCCAGCAGCTCAGGGAGGCTTGATGAAAAACTGTTTTTT. Translated, it gives CASSSGRLDEKLFF.